This T cell receptor (beta chain) was identified in a study of CXCR3-negative and CXCR3-positive naive CD8 T cells. The study, taken as a whole, reports: Hydrophobicity of TRB CDR3s was greater in CXCR3-positive naive cells than in CXCR3-negative naive cells.

UMI-tagged TRB cDNA libraries were built via 5' RACE. TCRdb re-called the 5' RACE reads and catalogs CDR3 proteins one per entry, DNA excluded. The table lists more than 80,000 distinct CDR3 sequences. A note on this clonotype: Its specificity is unknown.

This CDR3 spans 15 amino acids. CDR1 and CDR2 from the germline V gene are MNHEY and SMNVEV (reference sequence). This receptor was obtained from a human donor in good health. Some clones in this sample may be carry-over from other donors' samples. Sequencing was performed on naive CXCR3+ CD8+ T cells from blood. This sample's subset: CD45RO-CCR7+CD27+CD95- naive CD8+ T cells expressing CXCR3 (TNR3+). This chain connects TRBV27 to TRBJ2-1; the TCRdb call, TRBD2, lacks DNA for checking. The chain's CDR3 is CASSTSGRPESEQFF.